A single sample gave rise to the 8 T cell receptor beta chains below, sequenced in a study of vaccination and CD4 T cells after COVID-19. The treatment is: roughly 11-day PBMC culture with coronavirus spike peptide pools or control peptides (ViraFEST assay). With the Oncomine TCR Beta short-read assay, DNA from cultured CD4+ T cells was sequenced. MiXCR, run by TCRdb on the PCR reads, gives a single entry per CDR3 protein. Of around 17,000 distinct CDR3 sequences listed, about 39% were seen once; the top ten hold over 10%. Their antigen targets remain unknown. Sequencing was performed on CD4+ T cells from blood, cultured in vitro. These receptors came from a human donor who had recovered from COVID-19.

This clonotype has just a few counts. The chain employs TRBV5-1 and TRBJ2-3; TRBD2 matches at 14 bases. V shed 7 bases, J shed 1 base, and the junction held 5 bases outside the gene matches. From germline, CDR1 is SGHRS and CDR2 YFSETQ. The CDR3 totals 16 residues. This CDR3 reads CASGTSGSGGTDTQYF. The CDR3 DNA follows: TGCGCCAGCGGGACTAGCGGGAGTGGAGGCACAGATACGCAGTATTTT.

The chain recombines TRBV28 with TRBJ1-5, with 8 bases aligning to TRBD1. The ends lost 5 bases at V and 2 bases at J; junction bases unmatched: 8. The CDR3 length is 16 residues. Germline assignment: CDR1 MDHEN and CDR2 SYDVKM. The CDR3 sequence: CASSQTRGLGNQPQHF. The CDR3 DNA follows: TGTGCCAGCAGTCAGACCAGGGGGCTTGGCAATCAGCCCCAGCATTTT.

This clonotype was seen more than once but under ten times. At one end the junction does not follow the germline gene, possibly because of a read error. V is TRBV7-7 and J is TRBJ2-3; D is perhaps TRBD1 or TRBD2 (6 bases each). Germline CDR1 reads SSHAT; CDR2 reads FNYEAQ (reference sequence). The CDR3 length is 18 residues. The chain's CDR3 is CASSPDTGGLSSTDTQYF. DNA of the CDR3: TGTGCTAGCAGCCCGGATACTGGGGGGCTTTCTAGCACAGATACGCAGTATTTT.

This clonotype has just a few counts. The chain has TRBV19 and TRBJ2-7; 9 bases match TRBD1. CDR3 length equals 15 residues. J gave up 2 bases and V 6 bases, and 8 bases lay outside the gene matches. Germline assignment: CDR1 LNHDA and CDR2 SQIVND (reference sequence). The CDR3 is CASRQSGTGPYEQYF. DNA for the CDR3: TGTGCCAGTAGGCAGAGTGGGACAGGGCCCTACGAGCAGTACTTC.

The J gene is TRBJ2-3, the V gene TRBV5-8, with 8 positions matching TRBD2. Germline CDR1 reads SGHTS; CDR2 reads YDEGEE. V was clipped by 4 bases and J by 4 bases; unmatched bases: 11. This CDR3 has 16 amino acids. The CDR3 bases are TGTGCCAGCAGCCCGGATCGCGGGAGGTTTTCAGATACGCAGTATTTT. Residues: CASSPDRGRFSDTQYF. Together with reference TRBV5-8 and TRBJ2-3, the CDR3 gives the full variable domain: EAGVTQSPTHLIKTRGQQATLRCSPISGHTSVYWYQQALGLGLQFLLWYDEGEERNRGNFPPRFSGRQFPNYSSELNVNALELEDSALYLCASSPDRGRFSDTQYFGPGTRLTVL.

This clonotype ranks as large. V and J are TRBV18 and TRBJ2-3; TRBD1 matches 8 bases. The junction had 4 bases not matched to a gene; V was cut back by 6 bases and J by 2 bases. The CDR3 sequence is 14 residues long. Germline-derived CDR1 and CDR2 are KGHSH and LQKENI. Here the CDR3 DNA reads TGTGCCAGCTCCACGACAGGGGCCACAGATACGCAGTATTTT. Translation: CASSTTGATDTQYF.

The chain links TRBV6-1 to TRBJ2-3, with D perhaps TRBD1 or TRBD2 (5 bases each). CDR3 length equals 13 residues. Germline V lookup: CDR1 MNHNS, CDR2 SASEGT. V was pared by 8 bases and J by 2 bases, with 11 bases between. The CDR3 coding sequence is TGTGCCAGCGGGGACCATTACACAGATACGCAGTATTTT. As protein: CASGDHYTDTQYF.

Sample share makes this clonotype medium-sized. The V and J genes are TRBV20-1 and TRBJ2-2, with TRBD1 identical over 10 bases. V dropped 0 bases and J dropped 0; count of bases not matched to a gene: 1. The germline CDR1 and CDR2 sequences are DFQATT and SNEGSKA (reference sequence). The CDR3 is made up of 16 amino acids. The CDR3, as DNA: TGCAGTGCTAGAGATGGACAGGGGGCGAACACCGGGGAGCTGTTTTTT. Amino acids: CSARDGQGANTGELFF.